This TCR beta chain was captured in a study of cytomegalovirus exposure and HLA in healthy donors. This clone has a handful of counts. The PCR ran on 60 Vbeta and 13 Jbeta primers. Measured with immunoSEQ multiplex PCR; TCRdb has only the in-frame clones, and not every one. This table holds about 140,000 clones, almost 80% found once. The V gene's germline CDR1 is SGHRS and CDR2 YFSETQ. Trimming took off 1 base at V and 7 bases at J, with 8 bases between the two ends. The length of the CDR3 is 12 residues. The TCR comes from a man aged 18-30 years in good health and CMV-seronegative. The rearrangement links TRBV5-1 to TRBJ1-1; D gene uncertain. Sequenced input: PBMCs. Here the CDR3 DNA reads TGCGCCAGCAGCTTGCCCGCCAGTGAAGCTTTCTTT. It yields the protein CASSLPASEAFF.